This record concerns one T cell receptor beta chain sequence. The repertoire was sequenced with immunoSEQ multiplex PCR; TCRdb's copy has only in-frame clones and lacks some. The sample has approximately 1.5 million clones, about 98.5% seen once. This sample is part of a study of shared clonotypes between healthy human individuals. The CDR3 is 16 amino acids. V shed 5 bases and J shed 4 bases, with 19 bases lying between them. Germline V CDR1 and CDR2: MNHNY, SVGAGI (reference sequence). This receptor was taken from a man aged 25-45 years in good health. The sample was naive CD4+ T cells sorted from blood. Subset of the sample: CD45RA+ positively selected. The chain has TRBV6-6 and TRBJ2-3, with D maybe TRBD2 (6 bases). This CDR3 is CASSTRLAFIADTQYF. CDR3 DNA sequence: TGTGCCAGCAGTACTCGTCTAGCGTTTATCGCAGATACGCAGTATTTT.